Below, 27 T cell receptor beta chains from the same sample are listed, as sequenced in a study of T cell repertoires in cytomegalovirus infection (dated by TCRdb to the late 2010s). What the treatment or condition label conveys for this sample: in vitro stimulation with specific CMV peptide epitopes to enrich CMV-specific T cells. These receptors' antigens are unknown. The sequencer was an Illumina HiSeq 1500. Through fastp at Q25 and MiXCR, TCRdb rebuilt clones from the public reads, retaining in-frame beta chains. Rows are combined by CDR3 protein, so each entry shows the most common genes and DNA. The sample table holds some 700,000 distinct CDR3 sequences, of which roughly 30% were seen once. Roughly 18% of the sample lies in the top ten. The source material was cultured PBMCs, sampled from culture after CMV antigen stimulation. These receptors were obtained from a human donor in good health (CMV status not recorded). Some clones in this sample may be carry-over from other donors' samples.

This clonotype occurred a few times. The chain combines TRBV7-9 with TRBJ2-2; D is perhaps TRBD1 (7 bases). V was pared by 7 bases and J by 3 bases, with 21 bases between. Looked up from germline, CDR1 is SEHNR and CDR2 is FQNEAQ (reference sequence). This CDR3 region has 17 residues. The DNA for the CDR3 is TGTGCCAGCACCCTCGACAGGGAGGTCTACGACACCGGGGAGCTGTTTTTT. Amino acids: CASTLDREVYDTGELFF.

J is TRBJ1-2 and V is TRBV2, with a tentative D call TRBD1 (5 bases). CDR1 is SNHLY, CDR2 FYNNEI, per germline. This CDR3 is 15 amino acids long. The V and J ends lost 0 bases and 6 bases respectively, with 14 bases between them. CDR3 DNA sequence: TGTGCCAGCAGTGAAGCGCCGCAGGGCCTCAATGGCTACACCTTC. Its translation is CASSEAPQGLNGYTF.

V gene TRBV19 combines with J gene TRBJ1-5; D is possibly TRBD1 (6 bases). V was shortened by 11 bases and J by 6 bases, with 17 bases between the two germline ends. Germline lookup yields CDR1 LNHDA and CDR2 SQIVND (reference sequence). CDR3 size: 13 residues. The chain's CDR3 is CASSEGVGQPQHF. In DNA form, the CDR3 reads TGTGCCTCCTCGGAGGGGGTGGGTCAGCCCCAGCATTTT.

This chain connects TRBV6-6 to TRBJ1-5; D is perhaps TRBD1 (6 bases). The V end lost 4 bases, the J end lost 6 bases, and 13 bases lay between the germline ends. The V gene's germline CDR1 is MNHNY and CDR2 SVGAGI (reference sequence). The CDR3 is made up of 14 amino acids. The CDR3 is CASSFRDMAQPQHF. For the CDR3, the DNA is TGTGCCAGCAGTTTCCGGGACATGGCTCAGCCCCAGCATTTT.

The genes are TRBV2 and TRBJ2-7; D perhaps matches TRBD1 (6 bases). CDR1 and CDR2 (germline): SNHLY, FYNNEI. V was trimmed by 6 bases and J by 6 bases, leaving 27 bases between them. The CDR3 length is 17 residues. This chain's CDR3 is CASSRSRQDNLLGEQYF. Here the CDR3 DNA reads TGTGCCAGCAGCCGGAGTAGACAGGACAATTTGCTGGGCGAGCAGTACTTC.

This clonotype was counted once. DNA for the CDR3: TGCGCCAGCAGCCAACCCACAGGGTACGAGCAGTACTTC. Translating it yields CASSQPTGYEQYF. The V and J genes are TRBV4-1 and TRBJ2-7; D is perhaps TRBD1 (6 bases). CDR3 size: 13 residues. Germline lookup yields CDR1 MGHRA and CDR2 YSYEKL. V dropped 2 bases and J dropped 4 bases, with 9 bases sitting between them.

The chain's CDR3 is CASSSGESPEQETQYF. CDR3 DNA sequence: TGTGCCAGCAGCTCCGGGGAGTCACCAGAACAAGAGACCCAGTACTTC. The chain employs TRBV7-6 and TRBJ2-5; maybe TRBD2 (5 bases). Trimming cost V 4 bases and J 2 bases, with 17 bases left between them. Germline V gene data show CDR1 as SGHVS and CDR2 as FNYEAQ. This CDR3 is 16 amino acids long.

This chain uses TRBV2 with TRBJ2-1; a possible D gene is TRBD2 (5 bases). The V gene lost 3 bases and the J gene lost 6 bases, with 6 bases spanning the gap. Looked up from germline, CDR1 is SNHLY and CDR2 is FYNNEI. CDR3 length: 12 amino acids. Here the CDR3 DNA reads TGTGCCAGCAGTGAGAGGGTCAATGAGCAGTTCTTC. As protein: CASSERVNEQFF. The variable domain in full, completed from reference TRBV2 and TRBJ2-1, reads EPEVTQTPSHQVTQMGQEVILRCVPISNHLYFYWYRQILGQKVEFLVSFYNNEISEKSEIFDDQFSVERPDGSNFTLKIRSTKLEDSAMYFCASSERVNEQFFGPGTRLTVL.

The chain combines TRBV5-1 with TRBJ1-6; no definite D call. CDR1 is SGHRS, CDR2 YFSETQ, per germline. Trimming took off 3 bases at V and 0 bases at J, with 10 bases between the two ends. The CDR3 spans 16 residues. The CDR3 nucleotides are TGCGCCAGCAGCTCGTGCCGCCGCTCCTATAATTCACCCCTCCACTTT. As protein: CASSSCRRSYNSPLHF.

This clonotype has a single count. The V call is TRBV18, the J call TRBJ2-7; perhaps D is TRBD1 or TRBD2 (5 bases each). There are 14 residues in the CDR3. V gave up 2 bases and J gave up 6 bases, with 14 bases separating them. Germline values: CDR1 KGHSH, CDR2 LQKENI. The CDR3, as DNA: TGTGCCAGCTCACCAGGGGCAGGGAGACGCGAGCAGTACTTC. Protein sequence: CASSPGAGRREQYF.

In its sample, this clonotype was seen a few times. The rearrangement uses TRBV4-1 and TRBJ2-4, with D tentatively TRBD2 (5 bases). The CDR3 has 15 amino acids. Trimming removed 2 bases from V and 9 bases from J, with 17 bases in between. CDR1 and CDR2 from the germline V gene are MGHRA and YSYEKL. The CDR3 sequence is CASSQPGLDAGIQYF. For the CDR3, the DNA is TGCGCCAGCAGCCAACCCGGGCTAGACGCGGGCATTCAGTACTTC.

In nucleotides, the CDR3 is TGTGCCAGTGGACTATCAAGCTTCACAGATACGCAGTATTTT. Translating it yields CASGLSSFTDTQYF. This rearrangement joins TRBV11-2 to TRBJ2-3, with D possibly TRBD2 on 6 matching bases. With 9 bases removed from V and 2 bases from J, the gap between germline ends came to 15 bases. Germline CDR1 and CDR2: SGHAT and FQNNGV. The CDR3 runs 14 residues.

The genes are TRBV7-9 and TRBJ2-2, with 8 bases aligning to TRBD2. V shed 5 bases, J shed 5 bases, and the junction held 10 bases outside the gene matches. The CDR3 covers 16 residues. CDR1 is SEHNR and CDR2 is FQNEAQ in the germline V gene (reference sequence). The CDR3 sequence is CASSPPTTSGTGELFF. CDR3 sequence (DNA): TGTGCCAGCAGCCCACCTACCACTAGCGGTACCGGGGAGCTGTTTTTT.

The chain links TRBV5-4 to TRBJ2-1; D perhaps matches TRBD2 (6 bases). This CDR3 has 13 residues. V was shortened by 4 bases and J by 8 bases, with 13 bases between the two germline ends. Germline V gene data show CDR1 as SGHNT and CDR2 as YYREEE (reference sequence). The CDR3 reads CASSRWDSDEQFF. CDR3 nucleotide sequence: TGTGCCAGCAGCAGATGGGACTCCGATGAGCAGTTCTTC. The entire variable domain, with the rest obtained from reference TRBV5-4 and TRBJ2-1, is as follows: ETGVTQSPTHLIKTRGQQVTLRCSSQSGHNTVSWYQQALGQGPQFIFQYYREEENGRGNFPPRFSGLQFPNYSSELNVNALELDDSALYLCASSRWDSDEQFFGPGTRLTVL.

This clonotype was seen a few times. The J gene is TRBJ1-2, the V gene TRBV12-3 or TRBV12-4; TRBD1 aligns across 8 bases. V dropped 1 base and J dropped 9; count of bases not matched to a gene: 1. CDR3 length: 12 residues. CDR3 bases: TGTGCCAGCAGTTTAGGGACAGGGAGCTACACCTTC. Translation: CASSLGTGSYTF.

The rearrangement joins TRBV20-1 to TRBJ2-1; 15 bases line up with TRBD2. The V and J ends lost 0 bases and 3 bases, in that order; junction bases with no gene match: 9. Germline V CDR1 and CDR2: DFQATT, SNEGSKA (reference sequence). CDR3 length equals 19 residues. The DNA for the CDR3 is TGCAGTGCTAGAGACTCGACGGGGACTAGCGGGAGGTACTACAATGAGCAGTTCTTC. It codes for CSARDSTGTSGRYYNEQFF.

The chain couples TRBV4-3 to TRBJ1-3, with 8 bases fitting TRBD1. CDR1 is LGHNA, CDR2 YSLEER, per germline. CDR3 length: 16 amino acids. J was trimmed by 3 bases and V by 0 bases; bases with no gene match: 4. The CDR3 DNA reads TGCGCCAGCAGCCAAGACTCACAGGGGGTTGGAAACACCATATATTTT. Protein sequence: CASSQDSQGVGNTIYF.

V usage is TRBV5-6 and J usage is TRBJ1-5; 7 bases map to TRBD1. Looked up from germline, CDR1 is SGHDT and CDR2 is YYEEEE. The CDR3 is made up of 14 amino acids. Trimming at V came to 3 bases and at J to 6 bases, leaving 6 bases not matched to a gene. The CDR3 protein is CASSSRTGLQPQHF. The CDR3 nucleotides are TGTGCCAGCAGCTCACGGACAGGCCTTCAGCCCCAGCATTTT.

Concerning this clonotype: A read error may produce the germline difference seen at one junction end. The V and J genes are TRBV4-3 and TRBJ2-7; D not resolved. Germline CDR1 and CDR2: LGHNA and YSLEER. The CDR3 spans 15 residues. The CDR3 reads CASSQGVDLNYGQYF. CDR3 nucleotides: TGCGCCAGCAGCCAAGGGGTCGATTTGAACTACGGGCAGTACTTC.

The chain couples TRBV10-3 to TRBJ1-1; no definite D call. The CDR3 loop spans 12 amino acids. With 4 bases removed from V and 3 bases from J, the gap between germline ends came to 6 bases. Germline CDR1 is ENHRY and CDR2 is SYGVKD. CDR3 sequence: CAISVSDTEAFF. CDR3 sequence (DNA): TGTGCCATCAGTGTGAGCGACACTGAAGCTTTCTTT.

The chain has TRBV7-4 and TRBJ1-5; D remains ambiguous. The V and J ends lost 6 bases and 5 bases respectively, with 17 bases between them. CDR3 length: 15 residues. The V gene's germline CDR1 is SGHVT and CDR2 SQSDAQ. The CDR3: CASSSRTVIDQPQHF. The CDR3 nucleotides are TGTGCCAGCAGTTCTAGGACTGTCATCGATCAGCCCCAGCATTTT.

V gene TRBV29-1 combines with J gene TRBJ2-7; 9 bases match TRBD2. V lost 4 bases, J lost 6 bases, and 7 bases stayed unmatched. Germline values: CDR1 SQVTM, CDR2 ANQGSEA. CDR3 length: 13 amino acids. CDR3 loop: CSVVRGGLGEQYF. For the CDR3, the DNA is TGCAGCGTTGTGCGGGGGGGTTTGGGCGAGCAGTACTTC.

This clonotype was detected only a few times. V is TRBV7-2 and J is TRBJ2-6; D ambiguous. With 2 bases removed from V and 3 bases from J, the gap between germline ends came to 8 bases. This CDR3 is 15 amino acids long. CDR1 is SGHTA, CDR2 FQGNSA, per germline. CDR3 sequence reads: CASSLRRDGANVLTF. The DNA of the CDR3 is TGTGCCAGCAGCTTAAGAAGGGATGGGGCCAACGTCCTGACTTTC.

This clonotype came up a few times. The V and J genes are TRBV7-9 and TRBJ2-3; D gene ambiguous. Germline V lookup: CDR1 SEHNR, CDR2 FQNEAQ (reference sequence). Trimming removed 6 bases from V and 0 bases from J, with 13 bases in between. The CDR3 is 15 amino acids. Written as DNA, the CDR3 is TGTGCCAGCAGTTCGGTAATAACTAGCACAGATACGCAGTATTTT. Translation: CASSSVITSTDTQYF.

The gene calls are TRBV7-6 and TRBJ1-1; D is ambiguous. V was cut by 5 bases and J by 1 base, with 11 bases left in between. In germline, CDR1 is SGHVS, CDR2 FNYEAQ. CDR3 length: 14 residues. DNA of the CDR3: TGTGCCAGCAGCACCGCGGACTGGAACACTGAAGCTTTCTTT. Its protein is CASSTADWNTEAFF.

This clonotype was counted at least ten times. The chain carries TRBV7-2 and TRBJ1-2, with D uncertain. This CDR3 spans 13 amino acids. The germline gives CDR1 SGHTA, CDR2 FQGNSA. With 4 bases removed from V and 2 bases from J, the gap between germline ends came to 8 bases. The chain's CDR3 is CASSSDGNYGYTF. The CDR3 nucleotides are TGTGCCAGCAGCTCCGACGGGAACTATGGCTACACCTTC.

The chain couples TRBV10-3 to TRBJ1-2, with 7 bases aligning to TRBD1. Trimming took 7 bases from V and 0 from J; bases not matched to a gene: 2. Germline assignment: CDR1 ENHRY and CDR2 SYGVKD. This CDR3 region has 13 residues. CDR3 in amino acids: CAIKGTANYGYTF. The CDR3 DNA sequence: TGTGCCATCAAAGGGACAGCTAACTATGGCTACACCTTC.